Below, 26 T cell receptor beta chains from the same sample are listed, as sequenced in a study of OX40 agonist ivuxolimab in advanced cancers. Data came from immunoSEQ multiplex PCR; TCRdb stores just in-frame clones and leaves some out. Among roughly 50,000 clones listed, roughly four fifths were seen once. This sample comprised CD4+ or CD8+ T cells sorted from blood, obtained in a trial of the OX40 agonist ivuxolimab. These receptors were obtained from an adult with an advanced solid tumor such as melanoma, head and neck, liver or kidney cancer.

The rearrangement uses TRBV5-1 and TRBJ2-1, with a weak D call TRBD2 (6 bases). Trimming took 4 bases from V and 7 from J, leaving 15 bases between them. Germline assignment: CDR1 SGHRS and CDR2 YFSETQ. The length of the CDR3 is 14 residues. CDR3 bases: TGCGCCAGCAGCGGCGGGACCCGCGGGAATGAGCAGTTCTTC. Translated: CASSGGTRGNEQFF.

The V call is TRBV6-1, the J call TRBJ2-6, with 8 bases matching TRBD1. The ends lost 4 bases at V and 0 bases at J; junction bases unmatched: 2. Per the germline V gene, CDR1 is MNHNS and CDR2 is SASEGT. The CDR3 is 16 residues long. The DNA of the CDR3 is TGTGCCAGCAGTGGACAGGGGACCTCTGGGGCCAACGTCCTGACTTTC. The encoded protein is CASSGQGTSGANVLTF.

This clone has only one observation. The chain carries TRBV9 and TRBJ2-5, with 11 bases identical to TRBD2. Looked up from germline, CDR1 is SGDLS and CDR2 is YYNGEE. The CDR3 sequence is 15 residues long. Trimming took 2 bases from V and 5 from J; bases not matched to a gene: 5. CDR3: CASSVSGGALETQYF. The CDR3 bases are TGTGCCAGCAGCGTTAGCGGGGGGGCTTTGGAGACCCAGTACTTC.

The rearrangement links TRBV15 to TRBJ2-5; 10 bases are shared with TRBD2. This CDR3 region has 17 residues. J lost 5 bases, V lost 3 bases, and 12 bases had no gene match. CDR1 and CDR2 from the germline V gene are LNHNV and YYDKDF (reference sequence). The CDR3 loop reads CATSRAQRGGRGETQYF. CDR3 nucleotides: TGTGCCACCAGCAGGGCACAGCGGGGGGGCCGAGGGGAGACCCAGTACTTC.

This clone has only a few counts. The rearrangement joins TRBV5-6 to TRBJ2-7; TRBD1 is a possible D gene (5 bases). Germline V lookup: CDR1 SGHDT, CDR2 YYEEEE. Trimming took 4 bases from V and 5 from J, leaving 10 bases between them. The CDR3 covers 12 residues. The CDR3 loop is CASSPGQDEQYF. For the CDR3, the DNA is TGTGCCAGCAGCCCAGGGCAGGACGAGCAGTACTTC.

The rearrangement joins TRBV7-2 to TRBJ2-7, with a tentative D call TRBD1 (7 bases). The CDR3 runs 17 residues. Germline CDR1 and CDR2: SGHTA and FQGNSA. Between the trimmed V and J ends, which lost 1 base and 0 bases, there was a span of 16 bases. The CDR3 is CASSLGAGTESSYEQYF. The CDR3 DNA sequence: TGTGCCAGCAGCTTAGGGGCGGGGACAGAAAGCTCCTACGAGCAGTACTTC.

This chain joins TRBV7-9 and TRBJ1-1; D unclear. The germline CDR1 and CDR2 sequences are SEHNR and FQNEAQ (reference sequence). V shed 5 bases and J shed 0 bases, with 10 bases lying between them. The CDR3 contains 14 residues. CDR3 coding DNA: TGTGCCAGCAGCGGGTTGGATATGAACACTGAAGCTTTCTTT. This gives the protein CASSGLDMNTEAFF. Supplemented by reference TRBV7-9 and TRBJ1-1, the full variable domain reads DTGVSQNPRHKITKRGQNVTFRCDPISEHNRLYWYRQTLGQGPEFLTYFQNEAQLEKSRLLSDRFSAERPKGSFSTLEIQRTEQGDSAMYLCASSGLDMNTEAFFGQGTRLTVV.

V usage is TRBV5-5 and J usage is TRBJ1-1; D gene unclear. This CDR3 region has 14 residues. Germline V lookup: CDR1 SGHKS, CDR2 YYEKEE (reference sequence). V lost 0 bases and J 6 bases, leaving 12 bases between the germline ends. The CDR3 here is CASSLAVLSPEAFF. In nucleotides, the CDR3 is TGTGCCAGCAGCTTGGCAGTTCTGTCTCCTGAAGCTTTCTTT.

The chain employs TRBV7-2 and TRBJ2-5, with 7 bases lining up with TRBD1. Germline V gene sequence: CDR1 SGHTA, CDR2 FQGNSA. The CDR3 has 12 residues. V gave up 5 bases and J gave up 4 bases; unmatched junction bases: 1. The CDR3 sequence is CASSNRGETQYF. In DNA form, the CDR3 reads TGTGCCAGCAGCAACAGGGGAGAGACCCAGTACTTC.

The J gene is TRBJ2-5, the V gene TRBV19, with D possibly being TRBD1 or TRBD2 (6 bases each). The V gene's germline CDR1 is LNHDA and CDR2 SQIVND (reference sequence). The CDR3 runs to 14 residues. V was trimmed by 3 bases and J by 4 bases, leaving 12 bases between them. For the CDR3, the DNA is TGTGCCAGTAGTATTCAGGGGAGGATAGAGACCCAGTACTTC. This codes for CASSIQGRIETQYF.

This clone has a handful of counts. The J gene is TRBJ2-2, the V gene TRBV28; no reliable D call. The CDR3 is 12 residues long. The V gene lost 2 bases and the J gene lost 7 bases, with 5 bases spanning the gap. CDR1 and CDR2 (germline): MDHEN, SYDVKM. In nucleotides, the CDR3 is TGTGCCAGCAGTTTACAGCACGGGGAGCTGTTTTTT. Translated: CASSLQHGELFF. Drawing the rest from reference TRBV28 and TRBJ2-2, the complete variable domain is DVKVTQSSRYLVKRTGEKVFLECVQDMDHENMFWYRQDPGLGLRLIYFSYDVKMKEKGDIPEGYSVSREKKERFSLILESASTNQTSMYLCASSLQHGELFFGEGSRLTVL.

The chain links TRBV4-2 to TRBJ2-2; the match to TRBD2 covers 8 bases. The germline CDR1 and CDR2 sequences are LGHNA and YNFKEQ. The CDR3 is made up of 17 amino acids. V dropped 0 bases and J dropped 7; count of bases not matched to a gene: 10. CDR3: CASSQETSGADGGELFF. CDR3 coding DNA: TGTGCCAGCAGCCAAGAAACTAGCGGAGCAGACGGCGGGGAGCTGTTTTTT.

V usage is TRBV6-5 and J usage is TRBJ1-5; a weak D match, TRBD1 (6 bases). Trimming took 4 bases from V and 0 from J, leaving 10 bases between them. Germline CDR1 MNHEY, CDR2 SVGAGI. The CDR3 runs to 15 residues. The CDR3 is CASSFTGSSNQPQHF. The CDR3 DNA is TGTGCCAGCAGTTTCACAGGGAGTAGCAATCAGCCCCAGCATTTT.

The chain combines TRBV10-3 with TRBJ2-5, with 9 bases that match TRBD1. The length of the CDR3 is 15 residues. Germline lookup yields CDR1 ENHRY and CDR2 SYGVKD. V lost 3 bases, J lost 4 bases, and 6 bases stayed unmatched. CDR3: CAISDGQGSPETQYF. DNA for the CDR3: TGTGCCATCAGTGATGGACAGGGGTCCCCAGAGACCCAGTACTTC.

The chain employs TRBV6-1 and TRBJ2-3; D might be TRBD1 (5 bases). Germline CDR1 MNHNS, CDR2 SASEGT. Trimming pared 4 bases from V and 9 bases from J, leaving 11 bases between. The CDR3 runs to 12 residues. CDR3 protein: CASSGQLGTQYF. For the CDR3, the DNA is TGTGCCAGCAGTGGACAGCTTGGGACGCAGTATTTT.

J is TRBJ1-1 and V is TRBV7-9, with D unclear. The germline V and J ends were trimmed by 2 bases and 5 bases, with 12 bases remaining between them. The length of the CDR3 is 14 residues. From germline, CDR1 is SEHNR and CDR2 FQNEAQ (reference sequence). The CDR3 region has the DNA TGTGCCAGCAGCTTACGTACCCTAGAGACTGAAGCTTTCTTT. Translation gives CASSLRTLETEAFF.

V is TRBV7-2 and J is TRBJ1-5, with 9 bases identical to TRBD1. The germline CDR1 and CDR2 sequences are SGHTA and FQGNSA. The CDR3 totals 18 residues. Germline trimming cut 2 bases from V and 5 bases from J; bases unmatched to any gene: 13. The CDR3: CASSLLRDTGQGDQPQHF. The CDR3, as DNA: TGTGCCAGCAGCTTATTGCGGGATACGGGACAGGGTGATCAGCCCCAGCATTTT. Filled out from reference TRBV7-2 and TRBJ1-5, the complete variable domain reads GAGVSQSPSNKVTEKGKDVELRCDPISGHTALYWYRQSLGQGLEFLIYFQGNSAPDKSGLPSDRFSAERTGGSVSTLTIQRTQQEDSAVYLCASSLLRDTGQGDQPQHFGDGTRLSIL.

The V and J genes are TRBV6-1 and TRBJ2-4; TRBD1 might be the D (6 bases). Trimming pared 1 base from V and 0 bases from J, leaving 19 bases between. This CDR3 spans 19 amino acids. Germline lookup yields CDR1 MNHNS and CDR2 SASEGT. The CDR3 coding sequence is TGTGCCAGCAGTGAAGAGGGGCAGGGGAACTCTCTAGCCAAAAACATTCAGTACTTC. It encodes CASSEEGQGNSLAKNIQYF.

This clone has only one observation. The CDR3 DNA sequence: TGTGCCAGCAGTTTAAGGGCCAGTACGATCAATGAGCAGTTCTTC. Residues: CASSLRASTINEQFF. The rearrangement uses TRBV28 and TRBJ2-1, with unresolved D. The CDR3 loop spans 15 amino acids. The germline CDR1 and CDR2 sequences are MDHEN and SYDVKM. Trimming took 2 bases from V and 6 from J, leaving 14 bases between them. Based on the CDR3 plus reference TRBV28 and TRBJ2-1, the full variable domain is DVKVTQSSRYLVKRTGEKVFLECVQDMDHENMFWYRQDPGLGLRLIYFSYDVKMKEKGDIPEGYSVSREKKERFSLILESASTNQTSMYLCASSLRASTINEQFFGPGTRLTVL.

This clone was detected a few times. The chain joins TRBV19 to TRBJ2-3; D is perhaps TRBD1 or TRBD2 (5 bases each). V was cut by 2 bases and J by 7 bases, with 13 bases left in between. Looked up from germline, CDR1 is LNHDA and CDR2 is SQIVND (reference sequence). The CDR3 runs to 14 residues. Written as DNA, the CDR3 is TGTGCCAGTAGTATAAGGGACCTGGCATATACGCAGTATTTT. As protein: CASSIRDLAYTQYF.

The chain carries TRBV6-6 and TRBJ2-7, with a weak D call TRBD1 (6 bases). The CDR3 runs to 16 residues. The V end lost 6 bases, the J end lost 0 bases, and 18 bases lay between the germline ends. CDR1 is MNHNY, CDR2 SVGAGI, per germline (reference sequence). The chain's CDR3 is CASSSLDRRTSYEQYF. The DNA for the CDR3 is TGTGCCAGCAGCTCCCTCGACAGGCGTACCTCCTACGAGCAGTACTTC.

The chain combines TRBV5-4 with TRBJ1-5; tentatively, D is TRBD1 (6 bases). In germline, CDR1 is SGHNT, CDR2 YYREEE (reference sequence). The CDR3 runs to 16 residues. With 0 bases removed from V and 4 bases from J, the gap between germline ends came to 14 bases. CDR3 region: CASSLGGTSGNQPQHF. DNA of the CDR3: TGTGCCAGCAGCTTGGGGGGGACATCGGGAAATCAGCCCCAGCATTTT.

The rearrangement uses TRBV6-5 and TRBJ1-5; weak D call: TRBD1 (5 bases). Germline lookup yields CDR1 MNHEY and CDR2 SVGAGI. The V end lost 5 bases, the J end lost 5 bases, and 10 bases lay between the germline ends. This CDR3 is built from 13 residues. CDR3 nucleotide sequence: TGTGCCAGCAGTCCCATGGGGGATCAGCCCCAGCATTTT. Translation gives CASSPMGDQPQHF.

The chain has TRBV7-2 and TRBJ2-2; 8 bases map to TRBD2. CDR1 and CDR2 (germline): SGHTA, FQGNSA. The CDR3 covers 14 residues. V lost 2 bases, J lost 11 bases, and 7 bases stayed unmatched. CDR3 nucleotides: TGTGCCAGCAGCTTACTACTAGCGGTCACAGAGCTGTTTTTT. Protein product: CASSLLLAVTELFF.

The V gene is TRBV7-3, the J gene TRBJ2-3, with D possibly TRBD2 on 5 matching bases. V lost 5 bases and J 4 bases, leaving 10 bases between the germline ends. Germline assignment: CDR1 SGHTA and CDR2 FQGTGA. The length of the CDR3 is 13 residues. For the CDR3, the DNA is TGTGCCAGCAGCACATTGGACTCAGATACGCAGTATTTT. Translated, it gives CASSTLDSDTQYF.

This clone turned up a few times. The chain links TRBV6-5 to TRBJ1-5; no firm D call. The CDR3 loop spans 13 amino acids. Germline CDR1 reads MNHEY; CDR2 reads SVGAGI. V was clipped by 8 bases and J by 0 bases, with 8 bases between them. The CDR3 DNA reads TGTGCCAGCCGACTACATAGCAATCAGCCCCAGCATTTT. Residues: CASRLHSNQPQHF.